These T cell receptor beta chains were read from a single sample in a study of human T cells and chemical hapten exposure. TCRdb called the RACE reads again in MiXCR, with one record for every CDR3 protein. Here the sample spans approximately 100,000 distinct CDR3 sequences, 9.2% being singletons. This sample comprised whole blood, obtained in connection with sensitization to the hapten diphenylcyclopropenone (DPC). The receptor set was obtained from a woman between 40 and 55 years old with alopecia areata. Some clones in this sample may be carry-over from other donors' samples. CDR3s leave out the opening cysteine and the closing phenylalanine or tryptophan. Not all rows give a size; the values are once, few, many and, for expanded clones, a class.

>TRBJ2-2|TRBV1|few
TSSQWDLQGHFSNTGELF
>TRBJ2-1|TRBV7-2|many
ASSPAGGHYNEQF
>TRBJ2-5|TRBV7-2|many
ASSLAAETQY
>TRBJ1-1|TRBV12-3/TRBV12-4|.
ASGEGQGLSEAF
>TRBJ2-5|TRBV7-2|few
ASSSYSIQETQY
>TRBJ2-3|TRBV5-5|few
ASSLIMAGGALGDTQY
>TRBJ1-2|TRBV24-1|many
ATSDLRGVGYT
>TRBJ2-1|TRBV11-2|many
ASRYLARDEQF
>TRBJ1-1|TRBV6-5|few
ASSYFQGVEAF
>TRBJ2-5|TRBV24-1|few
ATGGGRTQY
>TRBJ2-5|TRBV18|few
ASSRSAAGGQETQY
>TRBJ1-5|TRBV6-2/TRBV6-3|many
ASSYHRGREPQH
>TRBJ2-1|TRBV18|.
ASSPLGQGEQF
>TRBJ1-2|TRBV2|many
ASSEGTGARYGYT
>TRBJ2-5|TRBV12-3/TRBV12-4|.
ASRPTGIETQY
>TRBJ1-6|TRBV6-4|few
ASSEQGANSPLH
>TRBJ1-5|TRBV5-1|few
ASSPLGGYQPQH
>TRBJ2-7|TRBV6-6|many
ASSYSQGYEQY
>TRBJ2-7|TRBV9|.
ASSAGHDSYEQY
>TRBJ2-1|TRBV4-1|few
ASSQGDLLNEQF
>TRBJ2-2|TRBV28|few
ASRQGLRELF
>TRBJ2-1|TRBV5-1|once
ASSLEGTLENEQF
>TRBJ1-2|TRBV4-2|.
ASSYTLDSPYGYT
>TRBJ2-7|TRBV12-3/TRBV12-4|.
ASTPRLSSYEQY
>TRBJ1-1|TRBV12-3/TRBV12-4|.
ASSSQVNTEAF
>TRBJ1-1|TRBV5-4|many
ASSIAQGSDTEAF
>TRBJ2-3|TRBV11-2|many
ASSFYSGGPSTDTQY